A selection of T cell receptor beta chains follows, all from one sample in a study of blood T cell repertoires in COVID-19. Sequencing used immunoSEQ multiplex PCR; TCRdb keeps in-frame clones, though not all of them. The sample holds some 200,000 clones, roughly 80% seen once. Sequenced input: peripheral blood. The receptors originated from a woman of 80 years or more with active or convalescent COVID-19. The CDR3 runs from the conserved cysteine through the conserved F or W. The D gene is left open where the match is weak. Rows give clone size only sometimes, using once, few, many, or a class for an expanded clone.

size | J | V | D | DNA | CDR3
. | TRBJ2-1 | TRBV5-6 | TRBD2 | TGTGCCAGCAGCTTGGGTGTGACTAGCGGCAATGAGCAGTTCTTC | CASSLGVTSGNEQFF
. | TRBJ1-1 | TRBV28 | . | TGTGCCAGCAGTTTGGGGCTTGGACGGTTGAACACTGAAGCTTTCTTT | CASSLGLGRLNTEAFF
few | TRBJ2-7 | TRBV28 | . | TGTGCCAGCATGCTAGCGACCTACGAGCAGTACTTC | CASMLATYEQYF
once | TRBJ1-1 | TRBV4-1 | TRBD1 | TGCGCCAGCACCGAACGGGACAGGGGGCTATATGAAGCTTTCTTT | CASTERDRGLYEAFF
. | TRBJ2-2 | TRBV7-2 | TRBD1 | TGTGCCAGCAGCGCCCGACAGGGCACCGGGGAGCTGTTTTTT | CASSARQGTGELFF
. | TRBJ1-2 | TRBV5-1 | TRBD1 | TGCGCCAGCAGCGGCGGCGGGGACAGGGCGCGTGGCTACACCTTC | CASSGGGDRARGYTF
. | TRBJ2-3 | TRBV7-2 | . | TGTGCCAGCAGCCCAAGGGGGGGGGCGAAGAAAGATACGCAGTATTTT | CASSPRGGAKKDTQYF
few | TRBJ1-3 | TRBV10-3 | . | TGTGCCACGGCAGGGGGAAACACCATATATTTT | CATAGGNTIYF
. | TRBJ1-1 | TRBV12-3/TRBV12-4 | TRBD1 | TGTGCCAGCACAGCGACAGGGGCTGAAGCTTTCTTT | CASTATGAEAFF
few | TRBJ1-1 | TRBV5-1 | TRBD1 | TGCGCCAGCAGCCCACAGGGGATTAACACTGAAGCTTTCTTT | CASSPQGINTEAFF
. | TRBJ2-7 | TRBV6-5 | TRBD2 | TGTGCCAGCAGTTACTCGGATAGCGGGAGACTCGAGCAGTACTTC | CASSYSDSGRLEQYF
. | TRBJ2-7 | TRBV18 | TRBD2 | TGTGCCAGCTCACCACCGGCGGGAGGGTACGAGCAGTACTTC | CASSPPAGGYEQYF
once | TRBJ1-5 | TRBV6-5 | TRBD1 | TGTGCCAGCAGCTCAGGACAGGCGTGGCAGCCCCAGCATTTT | CASSSGQAWQPQHF
. | TRBJ1-2 | TRBV5-1 | . | TGCGCCAGCAGCTGGGACGGGACGGTCGACAGGTATGGCTACACCTTC | CASSWDGTVDRYGYTF
. | TRBJ2-1 | TRBV7-6 | TRBD2 | TGTGCCAGCAGCTTACGGTACGGGGGGGACCTCTCTAGCAATGAGCAGTTCTTC | CASSLRYGGDLSSNEQFF
. | TRBJ2-1 | TRBV19 | TRBD2 | TGTGCCAGTAGCCCCCGCGGCGGGGGACCCCTAAGCTCCTACAATGAGCAGTTCTTC | CASSPRGGGPLSSYNEQFF